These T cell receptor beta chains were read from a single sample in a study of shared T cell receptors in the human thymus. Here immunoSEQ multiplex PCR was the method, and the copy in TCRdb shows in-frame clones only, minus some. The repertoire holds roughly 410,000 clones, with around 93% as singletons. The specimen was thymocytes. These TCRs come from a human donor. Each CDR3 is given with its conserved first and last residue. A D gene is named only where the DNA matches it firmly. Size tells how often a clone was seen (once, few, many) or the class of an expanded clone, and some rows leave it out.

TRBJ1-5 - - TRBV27 CASSLRGQPQHF TGTGCCAGCAGTTTACGAGGTCAGCCCCAGCATTTT
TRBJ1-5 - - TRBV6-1 CAGGKGQPQHF TGTGCCGGCGGGAAGGGACAGCCCCAGCATTTT
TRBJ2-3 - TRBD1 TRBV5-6 CASSLAGPLQGATDTQYF TGTGCCAGCAGCTTGGCCGGTCCTTTGCAGGGGGCCACAGATACGCAGTATTTT
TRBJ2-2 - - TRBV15 CATSGDTGELFF TGTGCCACCAGCGGCGATACCGGGGAGCTGTTTTTT
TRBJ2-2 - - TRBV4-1 CASSQDKGASAYTGELFF TGCGCCAGCAGCCAAGATAAGGGGGCTAGCGCCTACACCGGGGAGCTGTTTTTT
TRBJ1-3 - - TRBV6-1 CASSTRGSGNTIYF TGTGCCAGCTCAACCCGGGGCTCTGGAAACACCATATATTTT
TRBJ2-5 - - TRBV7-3 CASSLTPLTQETQYF TGTGCCAGCAGCTTAACCCCCCTCACTCAAGAGACCCAGTACTTC
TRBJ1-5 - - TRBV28 CASSLGENIPDGDLTGNQPQHF TGTGCCAGCAGTCTGGGGGAGAATATACCGGACGGGGACTTAACGGGCAATCAGCCCCAGCATTTT
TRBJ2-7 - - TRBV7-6 CASSLAGNYEQYF TGTGCCAGCAGCTTAGCGGGGAACTACGAGCAGTACTTC
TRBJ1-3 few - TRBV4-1 CASAGFSGNTIYF TGCGCCAGCGCAGGGTTTTCCGGAAACACCATATATTTT
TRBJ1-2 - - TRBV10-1 CASCYGYTF TGCGCCAGCTGCTATGGCTACACCTTC
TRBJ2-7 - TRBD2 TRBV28 CASSLGTSGYEQYF TGTGCCAGCAGTTTAGGGACTAGCGGCTACGAGCAGTACTTC
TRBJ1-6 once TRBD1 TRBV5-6 CASSLNWVGAGGACSPLHF TGTGCCAGCAGCTTGAATTGGGTTGGGGCAGGGGGCGCATGTTCACCCCTCCACTTT
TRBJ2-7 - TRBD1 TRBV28 CASSPWDRPHEQYF TGTGCCAGCAGTCCCTGGGACAGGCCCCACGAGCAGTACTTC
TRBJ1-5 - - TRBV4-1 CASSQETGTHSNQPQHF TGCGCCAGCAGCCAAGAGACAGGCACTCATAGCAATCAGCCCCAGCATTTT
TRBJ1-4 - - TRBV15 CATTHRVLGTNEKLFF TGTGCCACCACCCACAGGGTCCTTGGGACTAATGAAAAACTGTTTTTT